This is a list of T cell receptor beta chains from one sample in a study of vaccination and CD4 T cells after COVID-19. Their specific antigens are unknown. TCRdb processed the PCR reads anew with MiXCR; each CDR3 protein has one entry. The sample yields approximately 13,000 distinct CDR3 sequences, 35% to 45% seen once. The source material was cultured CD4+ T cells from blood. These receptors came from a human donor with COVID-19. The CDR3 runs from the conserved cysteine through the conserved F or W. The D gene is left open where the match is weak. Size tells how often a clone was seen (once, few, many) or the class of an expanded clone, and some rows leave it out.

j_gene,d_gene,v_gene,abundance,CDR3nt,CDR3aa
TRBJ2-3,TRBD1,TRBV7-9,few,TGTGCCAGCAGCCTCACAGGGGGCGCAGATACGCAGTATTTT,CASSLTGGADTQYF
TRBJ2-2,TRBD2,TRBV28,.,TGTGCCAGCAGTAGACTAGCGGGGGGGCGGCACACCGGGGAGCTGTTTTTT,CASSRLAGGRHTGELFF
TRBJ1-2,.,TRBV10-3,.,TGTGCCATACCTGGTGTTTACTATGGCTACACCTTC,CAIPGVYYGYTF
TRBJ1-5,TRBD1,TRBV12-3/TRBV12-4,few,TGTGCCAGCAGTCAGGACAGGGGGGATCAGCCCCAGCATTTT,CASSQDRGDQPQHF
TRBJ2-1,TRBD2,TRBV6-1,.,TGTGCCAGCAGCCGAGAAACTAGCGGCTCCTACAATGAGCAGTTCTTC,CASSRETSGSYNEQFF
TRBJ2-1,TRBD2,TRBV9,.,TGTGCCAGCAGCTCAAGCGGGGGATCCTACAATGAGCAGTTCTTC,CASSSSGGSYNEQFF
TRBJ1-5,TRBD1,TRBV24-1,.,TGTGCCACCAACTTTACAGGGGGCGGGAGAGGACAGCCCCAGCATTTT,CATNFTGGGRGQPQHF
TRBJ1-1,.,TRBV10-3,few,TGTGCCATCAGTGAGTCCTCGACCTCTGGGATGAACACTGAAGCTTTCTTT,CAISESSTSGMNTEAFF
TRBJ2-3,TRBD2,TRBV12-3/TRBV12-4,few,TGTGCCAGCAGCCCCCCCACATCGGGACTAGCGGGGTCAGATACGCAGTATTTT,CASSPPTSGLAGSDTQYF
TRBJ2-7,TRBD1,TRBV4-1,.,TGCGCCAGCAGCCAAGGGGGACAGGGGGCTGGCGAGCAGTACTTC,CASSQGGQGAGEQYF
TRBJ1-3,.,TRBV15,.,TGTGCCACCAGCAGAGATGTAGGACCCTCTGGAAACACCATATATTTT,CATSRDVGPSGNTIYF
TRBJ1-2,TRBD1,TRBV6-1,.,TGTGCCAGCAGTGAGGAGGGGGCGTACTATGGCTACACCTTC,CASSEEGAYYGYTF
TRBJ2-1,TRBD2,TRBV6-2/TRBV6-3,few,TGTGCCAGCAGTTACCTCGGCGGGGGGGCCAATGAGCAGTTCTTC,CASSYLGGGANEQFF